This is a list of T cell receptor beta chains from one sample in a study of blood T cell repertoires in COVID-19. Sequencing was performed with immunoSEQ multiplex PCR; in TCRdb, only in-frame clones are kept and a portion is missing. The sample shows approximately 89,000 clones, over 70% of them seen only once. Material: peripheral blood. The source is a man aged 65 to 79 with acute or convalescent COVID-19. Each CDR3 is given with its conserved first and last residue. D genes are given only for firm matches. Rows may omit the clone size; those that give it use once, few, many or a size class.

CDR3nt: TGTGCCAGCAGTTACTCCCTTGGCCGAAACACAGATACGCAGTATTTT; CDR3aa: CASSYSLGRNTDTQYF; j_gene: TRBJ2-3; d_gene: .; v_gene: TRBV6-5; abundance: .
CDR3nt: TGTGCCTGGAGTAAGTTGCAACAGTATGGCTACACCTTC; CDR3aa: CAWSKLQQYGYTF; j_gene: TRBJ1-2; d_gene: .; v_gene: TRBV30; abundance: .
CDR3nt: TGTGCCAGCAGTCTCCACCACGGCGGTAGGGGGAATGAGCAGTTCTTC; CDR3aa: CASSLHHGGRGNEQFF; j_gene: TRBJ2-1; d_gene: .; v_gene: TRBV28; abundance: .
CDR3nt: TGTGCCAGCTCACCACGGAGGGATCAGCCCCAGCATTTT; CDR3aa: CASSPRRDQPQHF; j_gene: TRBJ1-5; d_gene: .; v_gene: TRBV18; abundance: .
CDR3nt: TGTGCCAGCAGTGAAGGGGGGGGGAATCAGCCCCAGCATTTT; CDR3aa: CASSEGGGNQPQHF; j_gene: TRBJ1-5; d_gene: .; v_gene: TRBV2; abundance: many
CDR3nt: TGTGCCAGCACCCGCCGGGGGTCCTCTGGAAACACCATATATTTT; CDR3aa: CASTRRGSSGNTIYF; j_gene: TRBJ1-3; d_gene: .; v_gene: TRBV21-1; abundance: .
CDR3nt: TGTGCCAGCAGTTATCAGGGATTTTGGCTGGCCCAGTACTTC; CDR3aa: CASSYQGFWLAQYF; j_gene: TRBJ2-5; d_gene: .; v_gene: TRBV6-5; abundance: .
CDR3nt: TGTGCCAGCACTCGACAGGGTCGCCAAGAGACCCAGTACTTC; CDR3aa: CASTRQGRQETQYF; j_gene: TRBJ2-5; d_gene: TRBD1; v_gene: TRBV2; abundance: few
CDR3nt: TGTGCCAGCTCACCTGGGGGGGCACGACGGGAGACCCAGTACTTC; CDR3aa: CASSPGGARRETQYF; j_gene: TRBJ2-5; d_gene: .; v_gene: TRBV18; abundance: .
CDR3nt: TGTGCCACCAGCAGAGATCAGAGGTCCACTGAAGCTTTCTTT; CDR3aa: CATSRDQRSTEAFF; j_gene: TRBJ1-1; d_gene: .; v_gene: TRBV15; abundance: .
CDR3nt: TGTGCCAGTAATCCGGGACAGACAGATACGCAGTATTTT; CDR3aa: CASNPGQTDTQYF; j_gene: TRBJ2-3; d_gene: TRBD1; v_gene: TRBV19; abundance: .
CDR3nt: TGTGCCAGCTATAAGGGTTCCGGGGAGATCTCCACTGAAGCTTTCTTT; CDR3aa: CASYKGSGEISTEAFF; j_gene: TRBJ1-1; d_gene: .; v_gene: TRBV7-8; abundance: .
CDR3nt: TGCGCCAGCAGCTTGGGGGAGGCTAATGAAAAACTGTTTTTT; CDR3aa: CASSLGEANEKLFF; j_gene: TRBJ1-4; d_gene: .; v_gene: TRBV5-1; abundance: .
CDR3nt: TGTGCCAGCAGCTTGGGAAAGACAGGGCTGGGTGGGTCACCCCTCCACTTT; CDR3aa: CASSLGKTGLGGSPLHF; j_gene: TRBJ1-6; d_gene: TRBD1; v_gene: TRBV5-4; abundance: .
CDR3nt: TGTGCCAGCAGGTCAGGGTACAATGAGCAGTTCTTC; CDR3aa: CASRSGYNEQFF; j_gene: TRBJ2-1; d_gene: .; v_gene: TRBV11-1; abundance: .
CDR3nt: TGTGCCAGCAGCAGTTCCTCCAGGGTTAGCAATTCACCCCTCCACTTT; CDR3aa: CASSSSSRVSNSPLHF; j_gene: TRBJ1-6; d_gene: .; v_gene: TRBV9; abundance: .
CDR3nt: TGTGCCAGCAGTTTAAGTAGCAGGGGACGTGGGGAGACCCAGTACTTC; CDR3aa: CASSLSSRGRGETQYF; j_gene: TRBJ2-5; d_gene: .; v_gene: TRBV6-2/TRBV6-3; abundance: few
CDR3nt: TGCAGCGTTTTTGACAGCTATGGCTACACCTTC; CDR3aa: CSVFDSYGYTF; j_gene: TRBJ1-2; d_gene: .; v_gene: TRBV29-1; abundance: .
CDR3nt: TGTGCCAGCAGCCCAGACGGGGGGAACTCACCCCTCCACTTT; CDR3aa: CASSPDGGNSPLHF; j_gene: TRBJ1-6; d_gene: .; v_gene: TRBV9; abundance: .
CDR3nt: TGTGCCAGTACTTCGACAGGGCGATCGAACACTGAAGCTTTCTTT; CDR3aa: CASTSTGRSNTEAFF; j_gene: TRBJ1-1; d_gene: TRBD1; v_gene: TRBV19; abundance: .
CDR3nt: TGTGCCAGCAGCTTAGCTTTCGAGTTGAGCTCCTACAATGAGCAGTTCTTC; CDR3aa: CASSLAFELSSYNEQFF; j_gene: TRBJ2-1; d_gene: .; v_gene: TRBV7-8; abundance: .
CDR3nt: TGTGCCAGCAGCTTAGTAGCGGGGGGCGCAGGCGGGGAGCTGTTTTTT; CDR3aa: CASSLVAGGAGGELFF; j_gene: TRBJ2-2; d_gene: TRBD2; v_gene: TRBV7-6; abundance: .
CDR3nt: TGTGCCTGGGCTTTGGCGGGAGGGCGAAATGAGCAGTTCTTC; CDR3aa: CAWALAGGRNEQFF; j_gene: TRBJ2-1; d_gene: TRBD2; v_gene: TRBV30; abundance: .
CDR3nt: TGTGCCAGCGCCGACAGGAGGTCACCCCTCCACTTT; CDR3aa: CASADRRSPLHF; j_gene: TRBJ1-6; d_gene: .; v_gene: TRBV28; abundance: .
CDR3nt: TGTGCCAGCAGCCGAGGGGGAACGACAGGGGTCAGAGAGACCCAGTACTTC; CDR3aa: CASSRGGTTGVRETQYF; j_gene: TRBJ2-5; d_gene: TRBD1; v_gene: TRBV11-3; abundance: .
CDR3nt: TGTGCCAGCTCACCGTACGGACAGGGAACGGGGTATAATTCACCCCTCCACTTT; CDR3aa: CASSPYGQGTGYNSPLHF; j_gene: TRBJ1-6; d_gene: TRBD1; v_gene: TRBV18; abundance: .
CDR3nt: TGTGCCAGCAAGGAGGGCGGTAGGGGTCGGTACGGTGAGCAGTTCTTC; CDR3aa: CASKEGGRGRYGEQFF; j_gene: TRBJ2-1; d_gene: .; v_gene: TRBV27; abundance: .
CDR3nt: TGTGCCAGTAGTATAAGCAGGAAGCGGGGGAGCTACGAGCAGTACTTC; CDR3aa: CASSISRKRGSYEQYF; j_gene: TRBJ2-7; d_gene: TRBD2; v_gene: TRBV19; abundance: few
CDR3nt: TGTGCCAGCAGAGGGACAGGGGGTAACACTGAAGCTTTCTTT; CDR3aa: CASRGTGGNTEAFF; j_gene: TRBJ1-1; d_gene: TRBD1; v_gene: TRBV28; abundance: .
CDR3nt: TGTGCCAGCATCACTACCGGCTCCTACAATGAGCAGTTCTTC; CDR3aa: CASITTGSYNEQFF; j_gene: TRBJ2-1; d_gene: .; v_gene: TRBV11-2; abundance: once
CDR3nt: TGTGCCAGCAGCTCCGCGGGACCTGGCCTGTTGGCCCAGCATTTT; CDR3aa: CASSSAGPGLLAQHF; j_gene: TRBJ1-5; d_gene: .; v_gene: TRBV7-8; abundance: .
CDR3nt: TGTGCCAGCAGTGACGGGCAGCCCTCCTACAATGAGCAGTTCTTC; CDR3aa: CASSDGQPSYNEQFF; j_gene: TRBJ2-1; d_gene: .; v_gene: TRBV6-4; abundance: few
CDR3nt: TGTGCCAGCAGCCGGGGCGGGAGAGCAGATACGCAGTATTTT; CDR3aa: CASSRGGRADTQYF; j_gene: TRBJ2-3; d_gene: TRBD2; v_gene: TRBV3-1/TRBV3-2; abundance: .
CDR3nt: TGTGCCAGTAGTATATTTGGACAGGGGAATCAGCCCCAGCATTTT; CDR3aa: CASSIFGQGNQPQHF; j_gene: TRBJ1-5; d_gene: TRBD1; v_gene: TRBV19; abundance: .
CDR3nt: TGTGCCAGCAGCGTAGCCCCCGGGTACTCCTACGAGCAGTACTTC; CDR3aa: CASSVAPGYSYEQYF; j_gene: TRBJ2-7; d_gene: .; v_gene: TRBV9; abundance: .
CDR3nt: TGCGCCAGCAGGGAGACTAGCGGGAGCTCGCCAGATACGCAGTATTTT; CDR3aa: CASRETSGSSPDTQYF; j_gene: TRBJ2-3; d_gene: TRBD2; v_gene: TRBV5-1; abundance: .
CDR3nt: TGTGCCAGCAGCCGCACCGGGACAGGGGGAGGCGAGCAGTACTTC; CDR3aa: CASSRTGTGGGEQYF; j_gene: TRBJ2-7; d_gene: TRBD1; v_gene: TRBV28; abundance: .
CDR3nt: TGCGCCAGCAGCTTGGGGCTAGCGGGATTGAATGAGCAGTTCTTC; CDR3aa: CASSLGLAGLNEQFF; j_gene: TRBJ2-1; d_gene: TRBD2; v_gene: TRBV5-1; abundance: .
CDR3nt: TGTGCCAGTAGTATTGGACAGCTACTAAATCAGCCCCAGCATTTT; CDR3aa: CASSIGQLLNQPQHF; j_gene: TRBJ1-5; d_gene: .; v_gene: TRBV19; abundance: .
CDR3nt: TGTGCCAGCAGCAATCGGACAGGGAGCCACGAGCAGTACTTC; CDR3aa: CASSNRTGSHEQYF; j_gene: TRBJ2-7; d_gene: .; v_gene: TRBV21-1; abundance: .
CDR3nt: TGTGCCAGCAGCCCGGGACTAGCGAGCGACGAGCAGTACTTC; CDR3aa: CASSPGLASDEQYF; j_gene: TRBJ2-7; d_gene: TRBD2; v_gene: TRBV9; abundance: .
CDR3nt: TGTGCCAGCTCACCACCGACAGTCACCGGGGAGCTGTTTTTT; CDR3aa: CASSPPTVTGELFF; j_gene: TRBJ2-2; d_gene: .; v_gene: TRBV18; abundance: .
CDR3nt: TGTGCCATCAGTGAGTCTTATTCTAGCGGGAGTTACGAGCAGTACTTC; CDR3aa: CAISESYSSGSYEQYF; j_gene: TRBJ2-7; d_gene: TRBD2; v_gene: TRBV10-3; abundance: .
CDR3nt: TGTGCCAGCAGTGGAAGGGGGGGAGGCACAGATACGCAGTATTTT; CDR3aa: CASSGRGGGTDTQYF; j_gene: TRBJ2-3; d_gene: .; v_gene: TRBV2; abundance: .
CDR3nt: TGTGCCAGTACCTCCGGGACTATACCAAACAATGAGCAGTTCTTC; CDR3aa: CASTSGTIPNNEQFF; j_gene: TRBJ2-1; d_gene: TRBD2; v_gene: TRBV19; abundance: .
CDR3nt: TGTGCCAGCAGTCAACAGGGGAGCTCCTACAATGAGCAGTTCTTC; CDR3aa: CASSQQGSSYNEQFF; j_gene: TRBJ2-1; d_gene: TRBD1; v_gene: TRBV27; abundance: .
CDR3nt: TGTGCCAGCAGCCAAGGGTGGGGAGAATCACCCCTCCACTTT; CDR3aa: CASSQGWGESPLHF; j_gene: TRBJ1-6; d_gene: .; v_gene: TRBV3-1/TRBV3-2; abundance: .
CDR3nt: TGCAGCGTTGCATGGACAGCAAGCAGGGGAGATACGCAGTATTTT; CDR3aa: CSVAWTASRGDTQYF; j_gene: TRBJ2-3; d_gene: .; v_gene: TRBV29-1; abundance: .
CDR3nt: TGTGCCAGCAGCTCAACAGGTGGCGACGAGCAGTACTTC; CDR3aa: CASSSTGGDEQYF; j_gene: TRBJ2-7; d_gene: .; v_gene: TRBV5-4; abundance: .
CDR3nt: TGCGCCAGCAGCTTGAACGGACAGGGGGCGTTGAACACTGAAGCTTTCTTT; CDR3aa: CASSLNGQGALNTEAFF; j_gene: TRBJ1-1; d_gene: TRBD1; v_gene: TRBV5-1; abundance: .
CDR3nt: TGCGCCAGCAGCCAAGGGCGGGAGGGGATCTACGAGCAGTACTTC; CDR3aa: CASSQGREGIYEQYF; j_gene: TRBJ2-7; d_gene: TRBD2; v_gene: TRBV4-1; abundance: .
CDR3nt: TGTGCCAGCAGCTTAGAAATCGGGGCCGGGGAGCTGTTTTTT; CDR3aa: CASSLEIGAGELFF; j_gene: TRBJ2-2; d_gene: .; v_gene: TRBV11-3; abundance: .
CDR3nt: TGTGCCAGCATTCTACCTCACAGGGAGGAAGCTTTCTTT; CDR3aa: CASILPHREEAFF; j_gene: TRBJ1-1; d_gene: .; v_gene: TRBV28; abundance: .
CDR3nt: TGTGCCAGCAGCCCTAAGGTGATGGCGGGAGTTCCCCCCCGCGAGCAGTACTTC; CDR3aa: CASSPKVMAGVPPREQYF; j_gene: TRBJ2-7; d_gene: TRBD2; v_gene: TRBV7-2; abundance: .
CDR3nt: TGTGCCAGCAACTTCTGGCAGGGGTCCTACGAGCAGTACTTC; CDR3aa: CASNFWQGSYEQYF; j_gene: TRBJ2-7; d_gene: .; v_gene: TRBV28; abundance: .
CDR3nt: TGTGCCAGCTCATCGACACACTACGAGCAGTACTTC; CDR3aa: CASSSTHYEQYF; j_gene: TRBJ2-7; d_gene: .; v_gene: TRBV18; abundance: few
CDR3nt: TGTGCCAGCAGCCGACAGGGGGGTTTAGAGACCCAGTACTTC; CDR3aa: CASSRQGGLETQYF; j_gene: TRBJ2-5; d_gene: TRBD1; v_gene: TRBV28; abundance: .
CDR3nt: TGTGCCAGCAGTTTAAAGGCGGGAGGAATCTACAATGAGCAGTTCTTC; CDR3aa: CASSLKAGGIYNEQFF; j_gene: TRBJ2-1; d_gene: TRBD2; v_gene: TRBV27; abundance: few
CDR3nt: TGCGCCAGCAGCGACGGGAGAGGAGGGAATGAGCAGTTCTTC; CDR3aa: CASSDGRGGNEQFF; j_gene: TRBJ2-1; d_gene: .; v_gene: TRBV5-1; abundance: once